Presented here are 7 T cell receptor beta chains from one specimen sequenced in a study of blood T cell repertoires in COVID-19. TCRdb keeps only in-frame clones here, not all; method: immunoSEQ multiplex PCR. The table lists about 220,000 clones, roughly 85% of them singletons. Sequenced material: peripheral blood. These receptors were taken from a woman between 70 and 85 years old with COVID-19, enrolled during active disease.

This chain links TRBV19 with TRBJ2-7; D ambiguous. Germline lookup yields CDR1 LNHDA and CDR2 SQIVND (reference sequence). This CDR3 contains 15 residues. V gave up 5 bases and J gave up 3 bases, with 17 bases separating them. In DNA, the CDR3 is TGTGCCAGTAGTCCAGAGCGCTTGCCCTTCTACGAGCAGTACTTC. Its protein product is CASSPERLPFYEQYF.

J is TRBJ1-1 and V is TRBV6-5, with D possibly matching TRBD1 (6 bases). The CDR3 runs to 13 residues. Per germline, CDR1 MNHEY and CDR2 SVGAGI. V lost 2 bases and J lost 8, with 12 bases in between. In nucleotides, the CDR3 is TGTGCCAGCAGTTACGGACAGCGGTTAGAAGCTTTCTTT. Amino acid sequence: CASSYGQRLEAFF.

V is TRBV14 and J is TRBJ2-2; 8 positions match TRBD2. Germline lookup yields CDR1 SGHDN and CDR2 FVKESK. CDR3 length: 20 amino acids. Trimming removed 1 base from V and 8 bases from J; junction bases left unmatched: 21. The CDR3 reads CASSQVGYRGGRLSSGELFF. The CDR3 DNA follows: TGTGCCAGCAGCCAAGTTGGTTACCGGGGGGGCCGCCTTTCTTCTGGGGAGCTGTTTTTT.

This sequence joins TRBV28 and TRBJ2-3, with TRBD2 matching over 13 bases. This CDR3 has 16 residues. CDR1 and CDR2 (germline): MDHEN, SYDVKM. The V gene end was trimmed by 5 bases and the J gene end by 4 bases; junction bases not matched to a gene: 6. DNA of the CDR3: TGTGCCAGCAGTCTCACTAGCGGGAGGGGAGCAGATACGCAGTATTTT. This codes for CASSLTSGRGADTQYF.

J is TRBJ2-1 and V is TRBV11-2, with D possibly being TRBD2 (6 bases). CDR1 is SGHAT, CDR2 FQNNGV, per germline. The CDR3 totals 15 residues. Trimming took 4 bases from V and 7 from J, leaving 17 bases between them. The CDR3 sequence: CASSSHQSGGNEQFF. CDR3 nucleotide sequence: TGTGCCAGCAGCTCCCACCAGTCCGGAGGGAATGAGCAGTTCTTC.

The chain employs TRBV14 and TRBJ2-7, with 9 bases that match TRBD2. V gave up 4 bases and J gave up 3 bases; unmatched junction bases: 4. The V gene's germline CDR1 is SGHDN and CDR2 FVKESK. This CDR3 is 14 amino acids long. CDR3 DNA: TGTGCCAGCAGCCCCGGGACTAGCTTCTACGAGCAGTACTTC. This codes for CASSPGTSFYEQYF.

This clone has a single count. The gene calls are TRBV2 and TRBJ1-2; D possibly corresponds to TRBD1 (5 bases). Trimming pared 5 bases from V and 7 bases from J, leaving 20 bases between. This CDR3 spans 15 amino acids. Germline values: CDR1 SNHLY, CDR2 FYNNEI. The CDR3: CASSSRDGGSTGYTF. As DNA, the CDR3 is TGTGCCAGCAGTTCCCGGGACGGAGGGAGCACTGGCTACACCTTC.